The 28 T cell receptor beta chains below all came from one sample that was sequenced in a study of identical twins. TCRdb re-derived calls from the 5' RACE reads in MiXCR, one entry per CDR3 protein. The top ten hold around 0.9% of the sample, which has roughly 540,000 distinct CDR3 sequences, 22% seen once. The data were also submitted as part of a second study, on T cells expressing NK-cell markers.

The sequenced material came from CD4+ T cells sorted from blood. These receptors were obtained from a young woman in good health.

The chain has TRBV14 and TRBJ1-1, with D possibly TRBD1 on 5 matching bases. In germline, CDR1 is SGHDN, CDR2 FVKESK. The CDR3 totals 16 residues. The V end was cut by 4 bases, the J end by 3 bases, with 18 bases between. The CDR3 DNA sequence: TGTGCCAGCAGCCGTGTCCGGGACTACGTATACACTGAAGCTTTCTTT. Translated, it gives CASSRVRDYVYTEAFF.

The genes are TRBV9 and TRBJ2-2; D unclear. This CDR3 is 16 amino acids long. V shed 0 bases and J shed 2 bases, with 11 bases lying between them. In germline, CDR1 is SGDLS, CDR2 YYNGEE. DNA for the CDR3: TGTGCCAGCAGCGTAGCTGTGGGAATTAACACCGGGGAGCTGTTTTTT. Residues: CASSVAVGINTGELFF. The full variable domain, in which reference TRBV9 and TRBJ2-2 provide the parts outside the CDR3, is DSGVTQTPKHLITATGQRVTLRCSPRSGDLSVYWYQQSLDQGLQFLIQYYNGEERAKGNILERFSAQQFPDLHSELNLSSLELGDSALYFCASSVAVGINTGELFFGEGSRLTVL.

This clonotype was counted a few times. The chain joins TRBV6-6 to TRBJ2-1; D unresolved. V gave up 6 bases and J gave up 9 bases, with 12 bases separating them. The CDR3 has 12 amino acids. Germline CDR1 is MNHNY and CDR2 is SVGAGI (reference sequence). CDR3 coding DNA: TGTGCCAGCAGGGCCCAAGGCGGTGAGCAGTTCTTC. The encoded protein is CASRAQGGEQFF.

This clonotype appeared a few times. The gene calls are TRBV29-1 and TRBJ2-1; D may be TRBD1 or TRBD2 (5 bases each). Trimming stripped 6 bases from V and 4 bases from J, with 13 bases between. This CDR3 is 13 amino acids long. Germline CDR1 is SQVTM and CDR2 is ANQGSEA. The DNA of the CDR3 is TGCAGCGTCGAGGGGAAGTCGTACAATGAGCAGTTCTTC. Translating it yields CSVEGKSYNEQFF.

This clonotype was counted only a few times. The chain carries TRBV6-1 and TRBJ2-5; D unclear. The V gene lost 8 bases and the J gene lost 3 bases, with 19 bases spanning the gap. Germline V gives CDR1 MNHNS, CDR2 SASEGT. This CDR3 has 15 residues. CDR3 loop: CASGIWKQPKETQYF. Here the CDR3 DNA reads TGTGCCAGCGGTATCTGGAAACAACCTAAAGAGACCCAGTACTTC.

The chain uses TRBV11-3 and TRBJ1-2; no firm D call. The V end was cut by 1 base, the J end by 4 bases, with 19 bases between. Germline CDR1 SGHNT, CDR2 YENEEA. This CDR3 region has 17 residues. CDR3 sequence reads: CASSLGSAEGEVYGYTF. The CDR3 DNA reads as TGTGCCAGCAGCTTAGGCTCGGCAGAGGGTGAAGTCTATGGCTACACCTTC. The whole variable domain, remainder taken from reference TRBV11-3 and TRBJ1-2, is EAGVVQSPRYKIIEKKQPVAFWCNPISGHNTLYWYLQNLGQGPELLIRYENEEAVDDSQLPKDRFSAERLKGVDSTLKIQPAELGDSAVYLCASSLGSAEGEVYGYTFGSGTRLTVV.

This clonotype has only a few counts. This chain links TRBV6-5 with TRBJ2-7; 8 bases fit TRBD2. The CDR3 has 14 amino acids. Unmatched junction bases numbered 5, after V lost 0 bases and J lost 7 bases. CDR1 is MNHEY and CDR2 is SVGAGI in the germline V gene. For the CDR3, the DNA is TGTGCCAGCAGTTACTCGTTCGGGGGGGAAGAGCAGTACTTC. Translation: CASSYSFGGEEQYF.

The chain couples TRBV6-2 or TRBV6-3 to TRBJ2-7; no reliable D call. The CDR3 runs to 13 residues. Between the trimmed V and J ends, which lost 8 bases and 1 base, there was a span of 12 bases. The germline V gene encodes CDR1 MNHEY and CDR2 SVGEGT. CDR3 in amino acids: CASRESSSYEQYF. The DNA for the CDR3 is TGTGCCAGCCGCGAAAGCAGTTCCTACGAGCAGTACTTC.

There are a few counts of this clonotype. The CDR3 DNA reads as TGCGCCAGCAGCTTGGGCAGGGGCCCAGATACGCAGTATTTT. Translated: CASSLGRGPDTQYF. The chain links TRBV5-1 to TRBJ2-3, with D possibly matching TRBD1 (6 bases). The CDR3 loop spans 14 amino acids. V lost 0 bases and J lost 4, with 9 bases in between. Germline values: CDR1 SGHRS, CDR2 YFSETQ.

In its sample, this clonotype was seen a few times. The rearrangement joins TRBV6-1 to TRBJ2-3; D unresolved. The CDR3 runs to 13 residues. Trimming cost V 5 bases and J 4 bases, with 10 bases left between them. Germline lookup yields CDR1 MNHNS and CDR2 SASEGT. CDR3 in amino acids: CASSRIGSDTQYF. The CDR3 nucleotides read TGTGCCAGCAGTCGAATTGGTTCAGATACGCAGTATTTT.

J is TRBJ2-5 and V is TRBV24-1; TRBD1 matches 9 bases. Germline assignment: CDR1 KGHDR and CDR2 SFDVKD. This CDR3 is built from 15 residues. V lost 7 bases to trimming and J lost 7 bases; unmatched junction nucleotides: 12. CDR3 loop: CATRVLGDRDATQYF. The CDR3 coding sequence is TGTGCCACCAGGGTGCTTGGGGACAGGGATGCGACCCAGTACTTC.

This clonotype was found a few times. This chain links TRBV20-1 with TRBJ1-6, with D unresolved. The CDR3 runs to 13 residues. V lost 3 bases and J lost 10, with 13 bases in between. Germline V gene lookup returns CDR1 DFQATT and CDR2 SNEGSKA (reference sequence). The CDR3, as DNA: TGCAGTGCTAGTAACACGCGAGGATCACCCCTCCACTTT. Translated: CSASNTRGSPLHF.

This clonotype was counted only a few times. This chain connects TRBV20-1 to TRBJ2-2, with D uncertain. Trimming left V 0 bases short and J 4 bases short, with 12 bases between. Germline V gives CDR1 DFQATT, CDR2 SNEGSKA (reference sequence). The CDR3 runs to 15 residues. This CDR3 is CSARDPSASTGELFF. In DNA form, the CDR3 reads TGCAGTGCTAGAGATCCATCGGCGAGCACCGGGGAGCTGTTTTTT.

This clonotype was seen a handful of times. The gene calls are TRBV20-1 and TRBJ2-3; 8 bases line up with TRBD2. V dropped 3 bases and J dropped 2; count of bases not matched to a gene: 4. Germline V gene lookup returns CDR1 DFQATT and CDR2 SNEGSKA (reference sequence). CDR3 size: 14 residues. This CDR3 is CSASSGGDTDTQYF. DNA for the CDR3: TGCAGTGCTAGTTCCGGGGGGGACACAGATACGCAGTATTTT.

This clonotype was counted a few times. CDR3 DNA sequence: TGCAGTGCACCGACAGGGCGGTTTGGAGAACACACTGAAGCTTTCTTT. It specifies CSAPTGRFGEHTEAFF. The chain links TRBV20-1 to TRBJ1-1, with 7 bases lining up with TRBD1. The CDR3 spans 16 residues. Germline-derived CDR1 and CDR2 are DFQATT and SNEGSKA (reference sequence). V shed 6 bases, J shed 3 bases, and the junction held 16 bases outside the gene matches.

This clonotype was seen many times. This chain uses TRBV6-6 with TRBJ1-2; TRBD1 might be the D (5 bases). V was cut by 4 bases and J by 2 bases, with 14 bases left in between. This CDR3 region has 15 residues. Germline lookup yields CDR1 MNHNY and CDR2 SVGAGI (reference sequence). CDR3: CASSFRLGENYGYTF. The CDR3 DNA is TGTGCCAGCAGTTTCCGCTTGGGGGAAAACTATGGCTACACCTTC.

This clonotype was counted at least ten times. Relative to the germline gene, one junction end is altered; a read error may explain this. V is TRBV12-3 or TRBV12-4 and J is TRBJ2-1, with TRBD1 matching 7 bases. This CDR3 is 14 amino acids long. CDR3 nucleotide sequence: TGCGCCAGCAGGGGGTTAGGCAGTTACAATGAGCAGTTCTTC. Its protein is CASRGLGSYNEQFF.

This clonotype was counted between two and nine times. The rearrangement joins TRBV20-1 to TRBJ1-1, with D perhaps matching TRBD1 (5 bases). Between the trimmed V and J ends, which lost 3 bases and 11 bases, there was a span of 13 bases. From germline, CDR1 is DFQATT and CDR2 SNEGSKA (reference sequence). The CDR3 is 11 amino acids. The CDR3 spells CSASGGFGAFF. The CDR3, as DNA: TGCAGTGCTAGTGGGGGTTTTGGCGCTTTCTTT.

The chain couples TRBV15 to TRBJ2-1, with 8 nucleotides matching TRBD1. Trimming removed 0 bases from V and 6 bases from J; junction bases left unmatched: 7. Germline V gene data show CDR1 as LNHNV and CDR2 as YYDKDF (reference sequence). This CDR3 has 16 residues. The CDR3 nucleotides are TGTGCCACCAGCAGAGATAGGTCCGACAGGGGCAATGAGCAGTTCTTC. Its protein product is CATSRDRSDRGNEQFF. Full variable domain (outside the CDR3, taken from reference TRBV15 and TRBJ2-1): DAMVIQNPRYQVTQFGKPVTLSCSQTLNHNVMYWYQQKSSQAPKLLFHYYDKDFNNEADTPDNFQSRRPNTSFCFLDIRSPGLGDTAMYLCATSRDRSDRGNEQFFGPGTRLTVL.

The sample holds a few counts of this clonotype. The chain couples TRBV3-1 to TRBJ2-7, with unresolved D. Germline CDR1 is LGHDT and CDR2 is YNNKEL (reference sequence). This CDR3 comprises 15 residues. V was cut by 0 bases and J by 3 bases, with 12 bases left in between. This CDR3 reads CASSQDRQVFYEQYF. DNA for the CDR3: TGTGCCAGCAGCCAAGATCGGCAGGTTTTCTACGAGCAGTACTTC.

This rearrangement joins TRBV6-5 to TRBJ1-2, with a possible D match to TRBD1 (5 bases). In germline, CDR1 is MNHEY, CDR2 SVGAGI. V lost 2 bases to trimming and J lost 6 bases, with 16 bases between them. The CDR3 has 15 residues. In DNA, the CDR3 is TGTGCCAGCAGTTACACCCACACACGGGGCAATGGCTACACCTTC. Its translation: CASSYTHTRGNGYTF.

This clonotype was detected only a few times. The chain uses TRBV11-2 and TRBJ1-4; D is possibly TRBD1 (5 bases). This CDR3 has 12 residues. Germline CDR1 SGHAT, CDR2 FQNNGV. V shed 5 bases and J shed 10 bases, with 11 bases lying between them. CDR3 loop: CASSTGQGKLFF. DNA of the CDR3: TGTGCCAGCAGCACCGGACAAGGAAAACTGTTTTTT.

This clonotype showed up just a few times. The chain uses TRBV10-3 and TRBJ2-5; no definite D call. V was trimmed by 6 bases and J by 0 bases, leaving 5 bases between them. The CDR3 contains 12 residues. Germline assignment: CDR1 ENHRY and CDR2 SYGVKD. CDR3 amino acids: CAIRNDQETQYF. The CDR3 DNA is TGTGCCATCAGAAACGACCAAGAGACCCAGTACTTC.

This clonotype was seen more than once but under ten times. This chain joins TRBV5-1 and TRBJ2-5; the D gene is possibly TRBD1 (7 bases). Germline V gives CDR1 SGHRS, CDR2 YFSETQ. Trimming removed 4 bases at V and 5 bases at J, with 21 bases between. This CDR3 has 16 residues. CDR3 in DNA: TGCGCCAGCAGCCTCTCCGGAGGGGGCTGGTGGGAGACCCAGTACTTC. This encodes CASSLSGGGWWETQYF.

In nucleotides, the CDR3 is TGCGCCAGCAGCTGGGGGGGGACCTCCTACGAGCAGTACTTC. As protein: CASSWGGTSYEQYF. This rearrangement joins TRBV5-1 to TRBJ2-7; TRBD2 agrees at 7 bases. With 3 bases clipped from V and 0 bases from J, the junction kept 3 bases outside the gene matches. Germline values: CDR1 SGHRS, CDR2 YFSETQ. This CDR3 region has 14 residues.

The gene calls are TRBV3-1 and TRBJ1-4, with no clear D. Germline V gene sequence: CDR1 LGHDT, CDR2 YNNKEL (reference sequence). The CDR3 totals 13 residues. V gave up 1 base and J gave up 16 bases, with 16 bases separating them. The CDR3, as DNA: TGTGCCAGCAGCCAAGGGGCGGATGGATTGGCGTTTTTT. Translating gives CASSQGADGLAFF.

The genes are TRBV19 and TRBJ1-4; D unclear. This CDR3 region has 14 residues. With 5 bases removed from V and 2 bases from J, the gap between germline ends came to 9 bases. The germline V gene encodes CDR1 LNHDA and CDR2 SQIVND (reference sequence). Here the CDR3 DNA reads TGTGCCAGTAGTTTCGCAGAGACTAATGAAAAACTGTTTTTT. Protein product: CASSFAETNEKLFF. Full variable domain (outside the CDR3, taken from reference TRBV19 and TRBJ1-4): DGGITQSPKYLFRKEGQNVTLSCEQNLNHDAMYWYRQDPGQGLRLIYYSQIVNDFQKGDIAEGYSVSREKKESFPLTVTSAQKNPTAFYLCASSFAETNEKLFFGSGTQLSVL.

This sequence joins TRBV9 and TRBJ2-2; TRBD1 is a possible D gene (6 bases). Germline CDR1 SGDLS, CDR2 YYNGEE. This CDR3 is 15 amino acids long. V was trimmed by 6 bases and J by 0 bases, leaving 12 bases between them. CDR3 in amino acids: CASKEGTSNTGELFF. CDR3 coding DNA: TGTGCCAGCAAGGAAGGGACATCGAACACCGGGGAGCTGTTTTTT.